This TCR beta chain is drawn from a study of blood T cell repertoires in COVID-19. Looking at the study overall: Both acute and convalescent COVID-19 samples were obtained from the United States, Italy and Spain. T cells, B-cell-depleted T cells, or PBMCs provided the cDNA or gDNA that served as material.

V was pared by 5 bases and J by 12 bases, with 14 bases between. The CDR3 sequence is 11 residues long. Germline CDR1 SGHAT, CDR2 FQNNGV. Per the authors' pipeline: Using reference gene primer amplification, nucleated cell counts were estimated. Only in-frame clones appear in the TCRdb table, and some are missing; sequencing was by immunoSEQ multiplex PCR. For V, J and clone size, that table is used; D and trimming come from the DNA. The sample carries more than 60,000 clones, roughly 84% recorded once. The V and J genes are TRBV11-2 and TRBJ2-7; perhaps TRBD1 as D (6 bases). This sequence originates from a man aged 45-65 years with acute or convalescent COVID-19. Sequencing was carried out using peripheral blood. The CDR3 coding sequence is TGTGCCAGCAGCCCAGGGGACCGAGGGTACTTC. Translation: CASSPGDRGYF.